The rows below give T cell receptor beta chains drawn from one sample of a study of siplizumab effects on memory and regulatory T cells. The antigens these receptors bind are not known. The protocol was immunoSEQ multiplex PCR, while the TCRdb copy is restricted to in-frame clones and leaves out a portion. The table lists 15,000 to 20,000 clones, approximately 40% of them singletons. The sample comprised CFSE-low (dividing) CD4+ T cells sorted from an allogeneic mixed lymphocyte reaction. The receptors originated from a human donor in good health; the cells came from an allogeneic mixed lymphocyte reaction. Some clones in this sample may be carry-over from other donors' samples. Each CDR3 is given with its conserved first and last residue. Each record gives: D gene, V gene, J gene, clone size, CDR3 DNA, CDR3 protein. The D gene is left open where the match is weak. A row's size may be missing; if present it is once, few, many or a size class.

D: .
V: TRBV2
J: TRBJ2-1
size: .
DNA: TGTGCCAGCAGGCTAGTGGGTAATGAGCAGTTCTTC
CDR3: CASRLVGNEQFF

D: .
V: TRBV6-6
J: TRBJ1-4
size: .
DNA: TGTGCCAGCAGTTTCCAGGGTAATGAAAAACTGTTTTTT
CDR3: CASSFQGNEKLFF

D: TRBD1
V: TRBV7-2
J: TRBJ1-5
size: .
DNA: TGTGCCAGCAGCTTAGCAGGGGGCTGGTTTCAGCCCCAGCATTTT
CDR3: CASSLAGGWFQPQHF

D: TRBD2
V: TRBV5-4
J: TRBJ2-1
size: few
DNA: TGTGCGGGGGCTAGCGGGTACAATGAGCAGTTCTTC
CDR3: CAGASGYNEQFF

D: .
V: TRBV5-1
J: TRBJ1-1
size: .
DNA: TGCGCCAGCAGCTTCACGGGGAACACTGAAGCTTTCTTT
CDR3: CASSFTGNTEAFF

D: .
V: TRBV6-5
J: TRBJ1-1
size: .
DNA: TGTGCCAGCAGTTTCACTCGTGGCAGGTTGAACACTGAAGCTTTCTTT
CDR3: CASSFTRGRLNTEAFF

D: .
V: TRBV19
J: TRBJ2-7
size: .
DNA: TGTGCCAGTGGCCATTTCGGTCTCCCCTACGAGCAGTACTTC
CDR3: CASGHFGLPYEQYF

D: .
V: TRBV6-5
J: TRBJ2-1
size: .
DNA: TGTGCCAGCAGTAAACAGGGAATTTCCTACAATGAGCAGTTCTTC
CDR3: CASSKQGISYNEQFF

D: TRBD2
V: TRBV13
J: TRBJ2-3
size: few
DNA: TGTGCCAGCAGCATACCTTTACTAGCGGGAGTAGATACGCAGTATTTT
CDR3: CASSIPLLAGVDTQYF

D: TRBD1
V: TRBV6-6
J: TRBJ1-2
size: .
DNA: TGTGCCAGCAGCCCACAGGGGATACCTAACTATGGCTACACCTTC
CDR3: CASSPQGIPNYGYTF